This T cell receptor (beta chain) is drawn from a study of response to subunit inactivated influenza vaccine. Trimming pared 3 bases from V and 6 bases from J, leaving 11 bases between. Germline CDR1 DFQATT, CDR2 SNEGSKA (reference sequence). The CDR3 is 12 amino acids. With respect to this clonotype: Its antigen is as yet unknown.

Notes on the study in general: It was suggested by the authors that few new T cells are recruited by each seasonal influenza vaccination.

TCRdb analysed the RT-PCR reads with MiXCR anew, one entry per CDR3 protein. The sample lists 200,000 to 250,000 distinct CDR3 sequences, less than 15% seen once, with more than 7% in the top ten. The TCR was taken from a man aged 50 or older who received an inactivated influenza vaccine. The chain couples TRBV20-1 to TRBJ2-5, with D uncertain. Sequencing was performed on non-naive T cells sorted from PBMCs, taken 14 to 15 days before vaccination. DNA for the CDR3: TGCAGTGCTAGCCCGGGTTCGAAGACCCAGTACTTC. The encoded protein is CSASPGSKTQYF.